A selection of T cell receptor beta chains follows, all from one sample in a study of blood T cell repertoires in COVID-19. The repertoire was sequenced with immunoSEQ multiplex PCR; TCRdb's copy has only in-frame clones and lacks some. This sample has about 82,000 clones, with about 78% found just once. The sample consisted of peripheral blood. Receptor source: a man aged 55-75 years with COVID-19, enrolled during active disease. Both conserved end residues are part of each CDR3. Each record gives: D gene, V gene, J gene, clone size, CDR3 protein, CDR3 DNA. A D gene is named only where the DNA matches it firmly. A row's size may be missing; if present it is once, few, many or a size class.

D: .; V: TRBV20-1; J: TRBJ2-5; size: .; CDR3: CSASGAGSLETQYF; DNA: TGCAGTGCTAGTGGGGCGGGATCTTTGGAGACCCAGTACTTC
D: .; V: TRBV7-9; J: TRBJ2-1; size: .; CDR3: CASSLSGLDEQFF; DNA: TGTGCCAGCAGCTTATCAGGGCTTGATGAGCAGTTCTTC
D: .; V: TRBV5-4; J: TRBJ2-7; size: .; CDR3: CASSGDSRFTYEQYF; DNA: TGTGCCAGCAGCGGCGACAGCCGATTTACCTACGAGCAGTACTTC
D: .; V: TRBV30; J: TRBJ2-5; size: .; CDR3: CAWTRSTQETQYF; DNA: TGTGCCTGGACACGGAGTACCCAAGAGACCCAGTACTTC
D: .; V: TRBV9; J: TRBJ1-3; size: .; CDR3: CASSVGGRVGNTIYF; DNA: TGTGCCAGCAGCGTGGGAGGGAGGGTCGGAAACACCATATATTTT
D: .; V: TRBV25-1; J: TRBJ2-3; size: .; CDR3: CASSPARGSRTDTQYF; DNA: TGTGCCAGCAGCCCGGCCCGCGGCAGCCGCACAGATACGCAGTATTTT
D: TRBD2; V: TRBV7-2; J: TRBJ2-5; size: .; CDR3: CASSPSRASGRGTQYF; DNA: TGTGCCAGCAGCCCCTCCCGGGCCAGCGGGAGGGGGACCCAGTACTTC
D: .; V: TRBV28; J: TRBJ2-2; size: .; CDR3: CASSSIGRDISGELFF; DNA: TGTGCCAGCAGTTCTATAGGCAGGGATATCTCCGGGGAGCTGTTTTTT
D: .; V: TRBV7-6; J: TRBJ1-4; size: .; CDR3: CASSPGGRLSDEKLFF; DNA: TGTGCCAGCAGCCCGGGAGGCCGACTTAGCGACGAAAAACTGTTTTTT
D: TRBD2; V: TRBV5-1; J: TRBJ2-5; size: .; CDR3: CASSLGGRTSVETQYF; DNA: TGCGCCAGCAGCTTGGGAGGGCGGACTAGCGTCGAGACCCAGTACTTC
D: .; V: TRBV7-9; J: TRBJ1-3; size: .; CDR3: CASRANRGNTIYF; DNA: TGTGCCAGCAGGGCCAACAGGGGAAACACCATATATTTT
D: .; V: TRBV2; J: TRBJ1-3; size: .; CDR3: CAYRESSGNTIYF; DNA: TGTGCCTACCGGGAGAGTTCTGGAAACACCATATATTTT
D: TRBD2; V: TRBV4-3; J: TRBJ2-1; size: .; CDR3: CASSPLAGGPVEQFF; DNA: TGCGCCAGCAGTCCTCTAGCGGGAGGGCCGGTTGAGCAGTTCTTC
D: TRBD1; V: TRBV19; J: TRBJ1-1; size: .; CDR3: CASSADRASTEAFF; DNA: TGTGCCAGTAGTGCTGACAGGGCGAGCACTGAAGCTTTCTTT
D: .; V: TRBV5-4; J: TRBJ2-1; size: once; CDR3: CASSLAGVVYNEQFF; DNA: TGTGCCAGCAGCTTGGCAGGGGTTGTCTACAATGAGCAGTTCTTC
D: .; V: TRBV24-1; J: TRBJ1-2; size: .; CDR3: CATSVGDYYGYTF; DNA: TGTGCCACCAGTGTCGGGGATTACTATGGCTACACCTTC
D: .; V: TRBV16; J: TRBJ2-6; size: once; CDR3: CASSQSRGSGANVLTF; DNA: TGTGCCAGCAGCCAATCTCGGGGCTCTGGGGCCAACGTCCTGACTTTC
D: TRBD1; V: TRBV5-5; J: TRBJ2-7; size: .; CDR3: CASSLVGQGNDEQYF; DNA: TGTGCCAGCAGCTTGGTGGGACAGGGGAACGACGAGCAGTACTTC
D: .; V: TRBV7-3; J: TRBJ1-2; size: .; CDR3: CASSFGRGDGYTF; DNA: TGTGCCAGCAGCTTCGGCAGGGGTGATGGCTACACCTTC
D: TRBD2; V: TRBV9; J: TRBJ2-1; size: .; CDR3: CASSEGLAGTYNEQFF; DNA: TGTGCCAGCAGCGAGGGACTAGCGGGTACCTACAATGAGCAGTTCTTC
D: .; V: TRBV6-6; J: TRBJ1-1; size: .; CDR3: CASSHPDQVDTEAFF; DNA: TGTGCCAGCAGCCACCCCGACCAGGTCGACACTGAAGCTTTCTTT
D: TRBD1; V: TRBV11-2; J: TRBJ2-7; size: .; CDR3: CASSPGAGGASYEQYF; DNA: TGTGCCAGCAGCCCCGGGGCAGGGGGCGCCTCCTACGAGCAGTACTTC
D: TRBD2; V: TRBV5-1; J: TRBJ2-1; size: .; CDR3: CASSSRAAGTSGDNEQFF; DNA: TGCGCCAGCAGCTCCCGGGCCGCCGGGACTAGCGGAGACAATGAGCAGTTCTTC